A selection of T cell receptor beta chains follows, all from one sample in a study of T cells in localized non-small cell lung cancer. Only in-frame clones appear in the TCRdb table, and some are missing; sequencing was by immunoSEQ multiplex PCR. The table has about 3,500 clones, about 29% seen once. Material: lung tumor tissue, obtained before any cancer treatment. The receptors come from a male donor aged 60 or over with stage I lung adenocarcinoma. CDR3s include the opening cysteine and the closing phenylalanine or tryptophan. D genes are given only for firm matches. Only part of the rows carry a size: once, few, many, or a class if the clone is expanded.

NA,TRBJ2-2,NA,TRBV9,13,TGTGCCAGCAGCCTCGGACGGACCAAGGAGCTGTTTTTT,CASSLGRTKELFF
NA,TRBJ1-2,NA,TRBV29-1,14,TGCAGCGTTGAAGCGCGGGGTTTGTTCTATGGCTACACCTTC,CSVEARGLFYGYTF
medium-sized,TRBJ2-6,TRBD1,TRBV11-3,17,TGTGCCAGCAGCCGAGGGACAGCAGACTCTGGGGCCAACGTCCTGACTTTC,CASSRGTADSGANVLTF
medium-sized,TRBJ1-2,TRBD1,TRBV11-3,18,TGTGCCAGCAGCCGTTACGATCTTGGACAGGGAAGTGACTATGGCTACACCTTC,CASSRYDLGQGSDYGYTF
medium-sized,TRBJ2-7,NA,TRBV6-8,14,TGTGCCATCGGGGATGAGAGGGGGACATACGAGCAGTACTTC,CAIGDERGTYEQYF
once,TRBJ1-1,TRBD1,TRBV5-1,15,TGCGCCAGCAGCTTGTGGGGGGACAGGGAAACTGAAGCTTTCTTT,CASSLWGDRETEAFF
once,TRBJ2-7,TRBD1,TRBV28,13,TGTGCCACCTGGGACAGGGAGCGGAACGAGCAGTACTTC,CATWDRERNEQYF
large,TRBJ1-2,NA,TRBV11-3,14,TGTGCCAGCAGCCCACCTCTGAGCGGGGGAGGCTACACCTTC,CASSPPLSGGGYTF
NA,TRBJ1-1,NA,TRBV28,14,TGTGCCAGCAGTCGGCCCGGCCCGAACACTGAAGCTTTCTTT,CASSRPGPNTEAFF
few,TRBJ1-5,NA,TRBV15,16,TGTGCCACCAGCAGAGAGGGCAGGGAAAGCAATCAGCCCCAGCATTTT,CATSREGRESNQPQHF
few,TRBJ1-1,NA,TRBV11-3,14,TGTGCCAGCAGCATCTGGGGCCGGGCCACTGAAGCTTTCTTT,CASSIWGRATEAFF
NA,TRBJ2-1,TRBD2,TRBV28,15,TGTGCCAGCAGTTTAGTAGCGGGTACTCACAATGAGCAGTTCTTC,CASSLVAGTHNEQFF
few,TRBJ1-4,NA,TRBV6-8,14,TGTGCCAGCAGTTCCGGACCCTTTAATGAAAAACTGTTTTTT,CASSSGPFNEKLFF
NA,TRBJ2-1,NA,TRBV11-3,15,TGTGCCAGCAGCTTATCCCCGGGACAACACAATGAGCAGTTCTTC,CASSLSPGQHNEQFF
few,TRBJ1-6,NA,TRBV11-3,15,TGTGCCAGCAGCTTGGTATACTCGAGAAATTCACCCCTCCACTTT,CASSLVYSRNSPLHF
few,TRBJ1-1,NA,TRBV9,15,TGTGCCAGCAGCGTCGCACCAGTAGGGAACACTGAAGCTTTCTTT,CASSVAPVGNTEAFF
NA,TRBJ1-4,NA,TRBV28,14,TGTGCCAGCAGTTTAGCCAGGGTTGGAGAAAAACTGTTTTTT,CASSLARVGEKLFF
NA,TRBJ1-1,NA,TRBV29-1,13,TGCAGCGTTGTAAGAGGGGAAGGAACTGAAGCTTTCTTT,CSVVRGEGTEAFF
few,TRBJ1-1,TRBD1,TRBV19,15,TGTGCCAGTATAGCTGGGGGACAGGGGATAACTGAAGCTTTCTTT,CASIAGGQGITEAFF
NA,TRBJ1-5,TRBD1,TRBV28,17,TGTGCCAGCAGTTTATCCGCCGGGACAGGGGGAGGTCAGCCCCAGCATTTT,CASSLSAGTGGGQPQHF
NA,TRBJ1-3,NA,TRBV11-3,16,TGTGCCAGCAGCCAAGGGGCAGGGAGCTCTGGAAACACCATATATTTT,CASSQGAGSSGNTIYF
few,TRBJ1-1,NA,TRBV19,14,TGTGCCAGTAGTCCCCAGGCGGCGAACACTGAAGCTTTCTTT,CASSPQAANTEAFF
NA,TRBJ1-5,TRBD1,TRBV11-3,16,TGTGCCAGCAGCCGAACTGACAGGGGAAGGGATCAGCCCCAGCATTTT,CASSRTDRGRDQPQHF
few,TRBJ1-1,TRBD1,TRBV2,15,TGTGCCAGCACTCGGGAGACAGGGGAAGGCACTGAAGCTTTCTTT,CASTRETGEGTEAFF
NA,TRBJ2-7,TRBD2,TRBV19,16,TGTGCCAGTAGTATGGTACTAGCGGGAGGACTCTACGAGCAGTACTTC,CASSMVLAGGLYEQYF
NA,TRBJ1-3,TRBD1,TRBV18,14,TGTGCCAGCTCACCCGGGGACAGCGGAAACACCATATATTTT,CASSPGDSGNTIYF
NA,TRBJ2-3,NA,TRBV11-3,15,TGTGCCAGCAGCTTAGACGGGGGCCCCACAGATACGCAGTATTTT,CASSLDGGPTDTQYF
few,TRBJ2-3,TRBD2,TRBV4-1,19,TGCGCCAGCAGCCAAGAAGGAGCGGGAGGGCTGGCGAGCACAGATACGCAGTATTTT,CASSQEGAGGLASTDTQYF
few,TRBJ1-1,NA,TRBV19,14,TGTGCCAGTAGTATATGGCGGACCCCAGTTGAAGCTTTCTTT,CASSIWRTPVEAFF
few,TRBJ2-7,NA,TRBV11-3,14,TGTGCCAGCAGCTTATCAGGGGCAACCTACGAGCAGTACTTC,CASSLSGATYEQYF
NA,TRBJ2-1,NA,TRBV4-1,15,TGCGCCAGCAGCCAAGATCACGCCCGCGGCGCTGAGCAGTTCTTC,CASSQDHARGAEQFF
NA,TRBJ1-1,NA,TRBV28,15,TGTGCCAGCAGTTCGCCCCTCAGGAGGAGCACTGAAGCTTTCTTT,CASSSPLRRSTEAFF
NA,TRBJ2-7,TRBD1,TRBV9,15,TGTGCCAGCAGCTTAATGAGGACAGGGACCGACGAGCAGTACTTC,CASSLMRTGTDEQYF
large,TRBJ2-2,NA,TRBV6-8,15,TGTGCCAGCAGTTACCCAACTTCAGGTGGCGGGGAGCTGTTTTTT,CASSYPTSGGGELFF
NA,TRBJ1-1,NA,TRBV10-1,14,TGCGCCAGCAGCCTGACCGGGGCTAGCACTGAAGCTTTCTTT,CASSLTGASTEAFF
large,TRBJ2-3,TRBD1,TRBV19,17,TGTGCCACTTCTACCGGGACAGGGTCGGGTGGAACAGATACGCAGTATTTT,CATSTGTGSGGTDTQYF
NA,TRBJ2-1,TRBD1,TRBV19,19,TGTGCCAGTAGCTTCTCGGACAGGTCTAGGCCTCTGGCCTACAATGAGCAGTTCTTC,CASSFSDRSRPLAYNEQFF
medium-sized,TRBJ2-2,TRBD1,TRBV6-8,16,TGTGCCAGCAGTTACGGGCGGACAGGGGAGACCGGGGAGCTGTTTTTT,CASSYGRTGETGELFF
once,TRBJ1-2,NA,TRBV19,13,TGTGCCAGTACCCCGACAGGTCCTTATGGCTACACCTTC,CASTPTGPYGYTF